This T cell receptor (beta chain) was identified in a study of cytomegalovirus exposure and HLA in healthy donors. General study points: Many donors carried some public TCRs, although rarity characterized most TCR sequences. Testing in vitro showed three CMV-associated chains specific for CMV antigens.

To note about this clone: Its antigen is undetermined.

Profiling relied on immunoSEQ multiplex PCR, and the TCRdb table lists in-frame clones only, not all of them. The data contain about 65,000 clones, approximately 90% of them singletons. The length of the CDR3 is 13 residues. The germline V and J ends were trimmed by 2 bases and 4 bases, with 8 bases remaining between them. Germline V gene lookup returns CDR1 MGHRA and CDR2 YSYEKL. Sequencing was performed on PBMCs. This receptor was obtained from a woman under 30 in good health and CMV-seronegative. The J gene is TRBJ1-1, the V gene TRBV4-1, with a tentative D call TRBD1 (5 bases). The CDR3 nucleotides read TGCGCCAGCAGCCAACACCAGGGCACTGAAGCTTTCTTT. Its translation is CASSQHQGTEAFF.